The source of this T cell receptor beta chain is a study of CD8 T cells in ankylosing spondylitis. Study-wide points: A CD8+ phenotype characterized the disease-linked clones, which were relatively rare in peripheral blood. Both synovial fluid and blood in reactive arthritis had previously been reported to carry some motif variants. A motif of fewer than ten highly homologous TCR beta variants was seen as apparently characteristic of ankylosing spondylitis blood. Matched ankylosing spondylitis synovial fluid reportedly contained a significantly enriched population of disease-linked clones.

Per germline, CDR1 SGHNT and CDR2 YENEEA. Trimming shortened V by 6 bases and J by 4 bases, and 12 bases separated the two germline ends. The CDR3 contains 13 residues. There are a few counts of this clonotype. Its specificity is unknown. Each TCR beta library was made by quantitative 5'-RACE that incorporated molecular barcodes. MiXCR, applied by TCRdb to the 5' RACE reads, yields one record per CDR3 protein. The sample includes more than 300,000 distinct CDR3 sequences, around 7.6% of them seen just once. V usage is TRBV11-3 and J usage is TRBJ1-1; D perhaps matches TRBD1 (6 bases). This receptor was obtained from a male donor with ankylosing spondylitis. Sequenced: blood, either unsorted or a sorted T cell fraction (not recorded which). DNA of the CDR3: TGTGCCAGCAGTACAACAGGGTTCACTGAAGCTTTCTTT. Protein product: CASSTTGFTEAFF.